The source of this T cell receptor (beta chain) is a study of cytomegalovirus exposure and HLA in healthy donors. Study-wide results and limits: Later analysis showed most CMV-associated TCR beta chains appearing HLA-restricted.

Vbeta (60) and Jbeta (13) primers were used in the PCR. Assay used: immunoSEQ multiplex PCR; TCRdb lists only in-frame clones, some missing. The profile shows about 180,000 clones, around 70% of them singletons. The CDR3 length is 11 residues. Per the germline V gene, CDR1 is MNHEY and CDR2 is SVGAGI. V was trimmed by 5 bases and J by 6 bases, leaving 8 bases between them. This clone was seen only a few times. Its cognate antigen is unknown. The gene calls are TRBV6-5 and TRBJ2-7; unclear D gene. Sequencing used PBMCs. This TCR was sampled from a male donor in good health and CMV-seronegative. The CDR3 reads CASSEAREQYF. DNA of the CDR3: TGTGCCAGCAGTGAAGCTCGCGAGCAGTACTTC.